Listed below are T cell receptor beta chains from one sample, sequenced in a study of blood T cell repertoires in COVID-19. The method was immunoSEQ multiplex PCR; TCRdb's version includes in-frame clones alone and lacks a portion of them. The data show under 300,000 clones, approximately 91% seen once. Sequencing used peripheral blood. The receptors stem from a woman in her 30s with acute or convalescent COVID-19. CDR3s include the opening cysteine and the closing phenylalanine or tryptophan. Each record gives: clone size, J gene, D gene, V gene, CDR3 protein, CDR3 DNA. D genes are given only for firm matches. Only some rows state a clone size, as once, few, many or a class for expanded clones.

abundance: NA; j_gene: TRBJ2-2; d_gene: NA; v_gene: TRBV7-7; CDR3aa: CASSATGRNTGELFF; CDR3nt: TGTGCCAGCAGCGCCACAGGGAGGAACACCGGGGAGCTGTTTTTT
abundance: few; j_gene: TRBJ2-2; d_gene: NA; v_gene: TRBV19; CDR3aa: CASCRNGGTTGELFF; CDR3nt: TGTGCCAGCTGCCGCAACGGGGGAACGACCGGGGAGCTGTTTTTT
abundance: few; j_gene: TRBJ2-1; d_gene: TRBD2; v_gene: TRBV24-1; CDR3aa: CATSDSEHGGLAGGGEQFF; CDR3nt: TGTGCCACCAGTGATTCCGAACACGGGGGACTAGCGGGAGGCGGAGAGCAGTTCTTC
abundance: NA; j_gene: TRBJ2-1; d_gene: NA; v_gene: TRBV4-3; CDR3aa: CASSRAGQVGNEQFF; CDR3nt: TGCGCCAGCAGCCGCGCGGGGCAGGTAGGGAATGAGCAGTTCTTC
abundance: NA; j_gene: TRBJ1-4; d_gene: TRBD1; v_gene: TRBV23-1; CDR3aa: CASTQNRGLVEKLFF; CDR3nt: TGCGCCAGCACCCAAAACAGGGGGCTGGTTGAAAAACTGTTTTTT
abundance: NA; j_gene: TRBJ2-7; d_gene: TRBD1; v_gene: TRBV7-9; CDR3aa: CASSETGGKQYF; CDR3nt: TGTGCCAGCAGCGAGACAGGGGGCAAGCAGTACTTC
abundance: NA; j_gene: TRBJ2-2; d_gene: NA; v_gene: TRBV7-2; CDR3aa: CASSLRAGSNTGELFF; CDR3nt: TGTGCCAGCAGCTTACGCGCGGGGTCGAACACCGGGGAGCTGTTTTTT
abundance: NA; j_gene: TRBJ2-3; d_gene: NA; v_gene: TRBV12-3/TRBV12-4; CDR3aa: CATGLEAGYF; CDR3nt: TGTGCCACCGGACTCGAAGCAGGGTATTTT
abundance: NA; j_gene: TRBJ2-5; d_gene: NA; v_gene: TRBV18; CDR3aa: CASSPPLQETQYF; CDR3nt: TGTGCCAGCTCACCACCCCTACAAGAGACCCAGTACTTC
abundance: NA; j_gene: TRBJ2-5; d_gene: TRBD2; v_gene: TRBV12-3/TRBV12-4; CDR3aa: CASSWTSKETQYF; CDR3nt: TGTGCCAGCAGCTGGACTAGTAAAGAGACCCAGTACTTC
abundance: NA; j_gene: TRBJ2-5; d_gene: NA; v_gene: TRBV6-5; CDR3aa: CASRTGQETQYF; CDR3nt: TGTGCCAGCAGGACTGGGCAAGAGACCCAGTACTTC
abundance: NA; j_gene: TRBJ2-7; d_gene: NA; v_gene: TRBV19; CDR3aa: CASSRGYEQYF; CDR3nt: TGTGCCAGTAGTCGAGGCTACGAGCAGTACTTC
abundance: NA; j_gene: TRBJ2-5; d_gene: TRBD1; v_gene: TRBV7-2; CDR3aa: CASSGQAIQETQYF; CDR3nt: TGTGCCAGCAGCGGACAGGCGATCCAAGAGACCCAGTACTTC
abundance: NA; j_gene: TRBJ1-5; d_gene: NA; v_gene: TRBV24-1; CDR3aa: CATSTEGGDQPQHF; CDR3nt: TGTGCCACCAGTACTGAGGGGGGGGATCAGCCCCAGCATTTT
abundance: NA; j_gene: TRBJ1-4; d_gene: TRBD1; v_gene: TRBV4-1; CDR3aa: CASSHLGQGGLSNEKLFF; CDR3nt: TGCGCCAGCAGCCACCTGGGACAGGGGGGACTCTCTAATGAAAAACTGTTTTTT
abundance: NA; j_gene: TRBJ1-2; d_gene: NA; v_gene: TRBV18; CDR3aa: CASSPTLQGRRDGYTF; CDR3nt: TGTGCCAGCTCACCTACCTTACAGGGTAGAAGAGACGGCTACACCTTC
abundance: NA; j_gene: TRBJ2-2; d_gene: TRBD2; v_gene: TRBV6-1; CDR3aa: CASSEIAGAGGELFF; CDR3nt: TGTGCCAGCAGTGAAATAGCGGGAGCTGGCGGGGAGCTGTTTTTT
abundance: NA; j_gene: TRBJ1-3; d_gene: NA; v_gene: TRBV6-5; CDR3aa: CASSWDISGNTIYF; CDR3nt: TGTGCCAGTTCCTGGGACATCTCTGGAAACACCATATATTTT
abundance: NA; j_gene: TRBJ1-4; d_gene: NA; v_gene: TRBV7-9; CDR3aa: CASSPSRATNEKLFF; CDR3nt: TGTGCCAGCAGCCCGAGCCGTGCAACTAATGAAAAACTGTTTTTT
abundance: NA; j_gene: TRBJ1-1; d_gene: NA; v_gene: TRBV6-1; CDR3aa: CASSEGIAAFF; CDR3nt: TGTGCCAGCAGTGAGGGTATAGCAGCTTTCTTT
abundance: NA; j_gene: TRBJ2-3; d_gene: TRBD2; v_gene: TRBV27; CDR3aa: CASSVSGRGADTQYF; CDR3nt: TGTGCCAGCAGTGTTAGCGGGAGAGGGGCAGATACGCAGTATTTT
abundance: NA; j_gene: TRBJ1-4; d_gene: NA; v_gene: TRBV27; CDR3aa: CASSLWGGLGPSKANEKLFF; CDR3nt: TGTGCCAGCAGTTTATGGGGGGGTTTAGGGCCATCAAAGGCTAATGAAAAACTGTTTTTT
abundance: once; j_gene: TRBJ2-1; d_gene: NA; v_gene: TRBV4-2; CDR3aa: CASSLGVGSQAYNEQFF; CDR3nt: TGTGCCAGCAGCCTCGGGGTGGGCTCCCAGGCGTACAATGAGCAGTTCTTC
abundance: few; j_gene: TRBJ1-6; d_gene: TRBD1; v_gene: TRBV4-2; CDR3aa: CASSPPGTGINSPLHF; CDR3nt: TGTGCCAGCAGCCCTCCCGGGACAGGGATTAATTCACCCCTCCACTTT
abundance: once; j_gene: TRBJ2-3; d_gene: TRBD2; v_gene: TRBV2; CDR3aa: CASSQGLAGTDTQYF; CDR3nt: TGTGCCAGCAGTCAGGGACTAGCGGGCACAGATACGCAGTATTTT
abundance: NA; j_gene: TRBJ2-7; d_gene: NA; v_gene: TRBV7-8; CDR3aa: CASSPAYEQYF; CDR3nt: TGTGCCAGCAGCCCCGCCTACGAGCAGTACTTC
abundance: NA; j_gene: TRBJ1-1; d_gene: NA; v_gene: TRBV3-1/TRBV3-2; CDR3aa: CASSPDGESTEAFF; CDR3nt: TGTGCCAGCAGCCCTGACGGGGAGAGCACTGAAGCTTTCTTT
abundance: NA; j_gene: TRBJ2-4; d_gene: NA; v_gene: TRBV2; CDR3aa: CASSGQAKNIQYF; CDR3nt: TGTGCCAGCAGCGGACAAGCCAAAAACATTCAGTACTTC
abundance: NA; j_gene: TRBJ2-2; d_gene: TRBD2; v_gene: TRBV9; CDR3aa: CASSIASGMSTGELFF; CDR3nt: TGTGCCAGCAGCATAGCTAGCGGGATGAGTACCGGGGAGCTGTTTTTT
abundance: NA; j_gene: TRBJ2-5; d_gene: NA; v_gene: TRBV7-3; CDR3aa: CASSLKLGPAETQYF; CDR3nt: TGTGCCAGCAGCCTCAAGTTGGGGCCCGCAGAGACCCAGTACTTC
abundance: NA; j_gene: TRBJ1-4; d_gene: TRBD1; v_gene: TRBV10-3; CDR3aa: CAISVPQGTGKEKLFF; CDR3nt: TGTGCCATCAGTGTGCCTCAAGGGACAGGGAAAGAAAAACTGTTTTTT
abundance: NA; j_gene: TRBJ1-4; d_gene: NA; v_gene: TRBV9; CDR3aa: CASSVSGTNEKLFF; CDR3nt: TGTGCCAGCAGCGTTTCAGGAACTAATGAAAAACTGTTTTTT
abundance: NA; j_gene: TRBJ1-6; d_gene: TRBD1; v_gene: TRBV5-4; CDR3aa: CASSLDRVLSPLHF; CDR3nt: TGTGCCAGCAGCCTAGACAGGGTTTTATCACCCCTCCACTTT
abundance: NA; j_gene: TRBJ2-1; d_gene: TRBD2; v_gene: TRBV6-5; CDR3aa: CASSYWSSGRVNEQFF; CDR3nt: TGTGCCAGCAGTTACTGGTCTAGCGGGAGGGTTAATGAGCAGTTCTTC
abundance: NA; j_gene: TRBJ2-1; d_gene: NA; v_gene: TRBV5-1; CDR3aa: CASSSSASYNEQFF; CDR3nt: TGCGCCAGCAGTTCTAGCGCGTCCTACAATGAGCAGTTCTTC
abundance: NA; j_gene: TRBJ2-7; d_gene: TRBD1; v_gene: TRBV4-3; CDR3aa: CASSQATGTYEQYF; CDR3nt: TGCGCCAGCAGCCAAGCGACAGGGACCTACGAGCAGTACTTC
abundance: once; j_gene: TRBJ2-7; d_gene: TRBD2; v_gene: TRBV27; CDR3aa: CASSWGGLGGEQYF; CDR3nt: TGTGCCAGCAGTTGGGGGGGACTAGGAGGCGAGCAGTACTTC
abundance: NA; j_gene: TRBJ2-2; d_gene: NA; v_gene: TRBV7-7; CDR3aa: CASSLYLSGELFF; CDR3nt: TGTGCCAGCAGCTTATATTTGTCCGGGGAGCTGTTTTTT
abundance: NA; j_gene: TRBJ2-2; d_gene: NA; v_gene: TRBV11-2; CDR3aa: CASSLSSGELFF; CDR3nt: TGTGCCAGCAGCTTATCGTCCGGGGAGCTGTTTTTT
abundance: NA; j_gene: TRBJ1-5; d_gene: TRBD1; v_gene: TRBV6-6; CDR3aa: CASSPGTGLGINNQPQHF; CDR3nt: TGTGCCAGCAGTCCCGGGACAGGGCTGGGGATTAACAATCAGCCCCAGCATTTT
abundance: few; j_gene: TRBJ2-1; d_gene: NA; v_gene: TRBV14; CDR3aa: CASSQGRGRDNEQFF; CDR3nt: TGTGCCAGCAGCCAAGGACGGGGAAGGGATAATGAGCAGTTCTTC
abundance: NA; j_gene: TRBJ1-1; d_gene: TRBD1; v_gene: TRBV19; CDR3aa: CASSIDRANTEAFF; CDR3nt: TGTGCCAGTAGTATCGACAGGGCGAACACTGAAGCTTTCTTT
abundance: NA; j_gene: TRBJ2-5; d_gene: NA; v_gene: TRBV20-1; CDR3aa: CSASRGSHRHQETQYF; CDR3nt: TGCAGTGCTAGTCGCGGTAGCCATAGACACCAAGAGACCCAGTACTTC
abundance: NA; j_gene: TRBJ2-1; d_gene: TRBD2; v_gene: TRBV24-1; CDR3aa: CATSSGLIGNEQFF; CDR3nt: TGTGCCACCTCTAGCGGCCTAATAGGCAATGAGCAGTTCTTC
abundance: NA; j_gene: TRBJ2-6; d_gene: NA; v_gene: TRBV6-5; CDR3aa: CASRQTGSGANVLTF; CDR3nt: TGTGCCAGCAGGCAAACAGGCTCTGGGGCCAACGTCCTGACTTTC
abundance: NA; j_gene: TRBJ2-3; d_gene: NA; v_gene: TRBV7-2; CDR3aa: CASSFQGGARRDTQYF; CDR3nt: TGTGCCAGCAGCTTTCAGGGGGGCGCCCGGCGAGATACGCAGTATTTT
abundance: NA; j_gene: TRBJ2-2; d_gene: NA; v_gene: TRBV6-2/TRBV6-3; CDR3aa: CASSLTAGANTGELFF; CDR3nt: TGTGCCAGCAGTCTCACTGCGGGCGCGAACACCGGGGAGCTGTTTTTT
abundance: NA; j_gene: TRBJ2-4; d_gene: NA; v_gene: TRBV29-1; CDR3aa: CSVRGRNIQYF; CDR3nt: TGCAGCGTTAGGGGTCGAAACATTCAGTACTTC
abundance: NA; j_gene: TRBJ2-3; d_gene: TRBD2; v_gene: TRBV4-3; CDR3aa: CASSQDPNLAGTDTQYF; CDR3nt: TGCGCCAGCAGCCAAGATCCCAACCTAGCGGGAACAGATACGCAGTATTTT
abundance: NA; j_gene: TRBJ1-4; d_gene: TRBD1; v_gene: TRBV7-2; CDR3aa: CASSLLTGPRKLFF; CDR3nt: TGTGCCAGCAGCTTACTGACAGGGCCGCGAAAACTGTTTTTT
abundance: NA; j_gene: TRBJ2-7; d_gene: TRBD1; v_gene: TRBV4-3; CDR3aa: CASSQDWTGERYEQYF; CDR3nt: TGCGCCAGCAGCCAAGATTGGACAGGGGAAAGGTACGAGCAGTACTTC
abundance: NA; j_gene: TRBJ2-5; d_gene: NA; v_gene: TRBV5-6; CDR3aa: CASSLVVGRQETQYF; CDR3nt: TGTGCCAGCAGCTTGGTAGTCGGGAGACAAGAGACCCAGTACTTC
abundance: NA; j_gene: TRBJ2-3; d_gene: TRBD2; v_gene: TRBV24-1; CDR3aa: CATSDRTSGSTDTQYF; CDR3nt: TGTGCCACCAGTGATCGGACTAGCGGGAGCACAGATACGCAGTATTTT
abundance: NA; j_gene: TRBJ2-7; d_gene: NA; v_gene: TRBV19; CDR3aa: CASSIDIPGPQYF; CDR3nt: TGTGCCAGTAGTATAGACATCCCAGGGCCACAGTACTTC
abundance: NA; j_gene: TRBJ1-1; d_gene: TRBD1; v_gene: TRBV27; CDR3aa: CASRPGQGFNTEAFF; CDR3nt: TGTGCCAGCAGACCTGGACAGGGGTTTAACACTGAAGCTTTCTTT
abundance: once; j_gene: TRBJ2-7; d_gene: NA; v_gene: TRBV10-2; CDR3aa: CASSPTGRGLLPGGEQYF; CDR3nt: TGCGCCAGCAGCCCGACGGGGAGGGGGTTGCTCCCAGGTGGAGAGCAGTACTTC
abundance: NA; j_gene: TRBJ2-1; d_gene: TRBD2; v_gene: TRBV19; CDR3aa: CASSIGGASDEQFF; CDR3nt: TGTGCCAGTAGTATCGGGGGGGCTAGCGATGAGCAGTTCTTC
abundance: NA; j_gene: TRBJ1-5; d_gene: TRBD1; v_gene: TRBV6-1; CDR3aa: CASSEGQGVVGNQPQHF; CDR3nt: TGTGCCAGCAGTGAAGGACAGGGGGTCGTGGGCAATCAGCCCCAGCATTTT
abundance: NA; j_gene: TRBJ2-2; d_gene: NA; v_gene: TRBV28; CDR3aa: CASSLIGGTGELFF; CDR3nt: TGTGCCAGCAGTTTAATAGGGGGTACCGGGGAGCTGTTTTTT
abundance: NA; j_gene: TRBJ2-7; d_gene: NA; v_gene: TRBV6-2/TRBV6-3; CDR3aa: CASSYPDEQYF; CDR3nt: TGTGCCAGCAGTTACCCAGACGAGCAGTACTTC